This T cell receptor beta chain was obtained from a study of ipilimumab plus nivolumab after autologous stem cell transplantation. About the study: Myeloma cases were transplant-naive high-risk or relapsed within 3 years post first autologous transplant.

Ipilimumab, 1 mg/kg, started 14 to 28 days after autologous transplant. The CDR3 is 15 amino acids. The V and J ends lost 5 bases and 6 bases, in that order; junction bases with no gene match: 8. Germline CDR1 MNHEY, CDR2 SVGAGI. Using immunoSEQ multiplex PCR, the repertoire was profiled, and TCRdb retains in-frame clones only, with some absent. The sample contains about 5,000 clones, about 70% of which appear only once. This clone has only a few counts. This chain links TRBV6-5 with TRBJ1-4, with 8 bases aligning to TRBD1. The TCR was taken from a male donor with multiple myeloma. Here the sequenced sample was PBMCs, taken in a trial of ipilimumab plus nivolumab as post-transplant consolidation. CDR3 region: CASSKGDRSDEKLFF. The CDR3 DNA reads as TGTGCCAGCAGTAAGGGGGACAGGTCCGATGAAAAACTGTTTTTT.